The text below deals with one TCR beta chain. All TRB cDNA libraries came from 5' RACE performed with UMI labels. TCRdb processed the 5' RACE reads again and assigns one entry to each CDR3 protein, with no DNA. Here the sample table reports over 80,000 distinct CDR3 sequences. This sample stems from a study of CXCR3-negative and CXCR3-positive naive CD8 T cells. Germline CDR1 SEHNR, CDR2 FQNEAQ (reference sequence). This CDR3 has 15 amino acids. The sequenced sample consisted of naive CXCR3- CD8+ T cells from blood. As for subset: CD45RO-CCR7+CD27+CD95- naive CD8+ T cells lacking CXCR3 (TNR3-). The chain couples TRBV7-9 to TRBJ1-1; TCRdb outputs TRBD1, but without DNA this stays unchecked. The clonotype comes from a human donor in good health. Some clones in this sample may be carry-over from other donors' samples. The CDR3 sequence is CASSLEAGGNSEAFF. Complete variable domain (other parts from reference TRBV7-9 and TRBJ1-1): DTGVSQNPRHKITKRGQNVTFRCDPISEHNRLYWYRQTLGQGPEFLTYFQNEAQLEKSRLLSDRFSAERPKGSFSTLEIQRTEQGDSAMYLCASSLEAGGNSEAFFGQGTRLTVV.